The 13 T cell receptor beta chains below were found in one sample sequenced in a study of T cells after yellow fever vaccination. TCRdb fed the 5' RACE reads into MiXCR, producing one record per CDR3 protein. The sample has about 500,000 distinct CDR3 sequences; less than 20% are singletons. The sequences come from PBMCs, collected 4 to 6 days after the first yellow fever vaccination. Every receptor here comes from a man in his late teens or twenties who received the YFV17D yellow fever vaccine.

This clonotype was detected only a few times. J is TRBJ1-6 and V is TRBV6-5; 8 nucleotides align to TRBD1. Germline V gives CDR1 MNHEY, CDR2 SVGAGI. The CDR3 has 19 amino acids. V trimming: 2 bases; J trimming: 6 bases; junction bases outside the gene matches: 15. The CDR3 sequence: CASSYLFFDRGPLNSPLHF. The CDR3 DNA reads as TGTGCCAGCAGTTACCTCTTCTTTGACAGGGGCCCCCTTAATTCACCCCTCCACTTT.

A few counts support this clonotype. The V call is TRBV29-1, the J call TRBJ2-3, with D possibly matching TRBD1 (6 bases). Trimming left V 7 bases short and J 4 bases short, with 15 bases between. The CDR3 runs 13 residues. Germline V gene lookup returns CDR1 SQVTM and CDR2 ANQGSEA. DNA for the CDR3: TGCAGCGCCTCAGGGGATGCCCCAGATACGCAGTATTTT. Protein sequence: CSASGDAPDTQYF.

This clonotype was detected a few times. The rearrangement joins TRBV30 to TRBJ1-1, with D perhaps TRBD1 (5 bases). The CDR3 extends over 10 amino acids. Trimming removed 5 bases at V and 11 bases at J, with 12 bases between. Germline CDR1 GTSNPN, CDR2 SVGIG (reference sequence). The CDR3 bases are TGTGCCTGGGGGACCCGGCCGGCTTTCTTT. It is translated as CAWGTRPAFF.

The CDR3 DNA is TGTGCCAGCAGTGAACACAGCTACGAGCAGTACTTC. Amino acid sequence: CASSEHSYEQYF. The V gene is TRBV25-1, the J gene TRBJ2-7; unclear D gene. Germline CDR1 MGHDK, CDR2 SYGVNS. Trimming cost V 2 bases and J 3 bases, with 5 bases left between them. The CDR3 length is 12 residues.

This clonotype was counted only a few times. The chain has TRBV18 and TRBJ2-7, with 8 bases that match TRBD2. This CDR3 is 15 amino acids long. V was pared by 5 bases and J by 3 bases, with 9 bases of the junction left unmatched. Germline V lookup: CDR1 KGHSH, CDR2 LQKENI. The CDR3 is CASSRPGLDLYEQYF. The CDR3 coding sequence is TGTGCCAGCTCAAGACCGGGACTAGACCTCTACGAGCAGTACTTC.

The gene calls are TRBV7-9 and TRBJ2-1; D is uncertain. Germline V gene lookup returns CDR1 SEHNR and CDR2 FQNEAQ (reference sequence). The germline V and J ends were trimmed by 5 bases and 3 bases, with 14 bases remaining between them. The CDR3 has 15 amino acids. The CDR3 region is CASSPTGDFYNEQFF. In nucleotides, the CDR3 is TGTGCCAGCAGCCCAACGGGCGACTTCTACAATGAGCAGTTCTTC.

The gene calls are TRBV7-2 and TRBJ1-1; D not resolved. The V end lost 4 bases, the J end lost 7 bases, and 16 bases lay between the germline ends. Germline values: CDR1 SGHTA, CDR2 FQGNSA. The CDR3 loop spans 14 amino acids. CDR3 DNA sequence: TGTGCCAGCAGCTGGGGTAGCCTGGACGGTGAAGCTTTCTTT. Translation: CASSWGSLDGEAFF.

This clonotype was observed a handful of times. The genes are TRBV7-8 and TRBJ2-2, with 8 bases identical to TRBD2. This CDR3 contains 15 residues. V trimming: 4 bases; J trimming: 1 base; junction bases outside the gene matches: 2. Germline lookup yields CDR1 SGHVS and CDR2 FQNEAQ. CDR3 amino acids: CASSSSGRNTGELFF. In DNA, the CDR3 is TGTGCCAGCAGCTCCAGCGGGAGGAACACCGGGGAGCTGTTTTTT.

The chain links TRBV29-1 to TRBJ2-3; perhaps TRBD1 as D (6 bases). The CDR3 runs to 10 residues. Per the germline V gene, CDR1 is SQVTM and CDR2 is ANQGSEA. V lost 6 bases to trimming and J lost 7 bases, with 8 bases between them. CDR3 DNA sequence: TGCAGCGTGGGGGCGAATACGCAGTATTTT. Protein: CSVGANTQYF.

CDR3 in amino acids: CASRAGASPGELFF. The CDR3 DNA is TGCGCCAGCAGGGCAGGGGCCTCGCCCGGGGAGCTGTTTTTT. V and J are TRBV5-1 and TRBJ2-2, with TRBD1 as a possible D gene (6 bases). Between the trimmed V and J ends, which lost 5 bases and 6 bases, there was a span of 14 bases. Germline V CDR1 and CDR2: SGHRS, YFSETQ. This CDR3 has 14 amino acids.

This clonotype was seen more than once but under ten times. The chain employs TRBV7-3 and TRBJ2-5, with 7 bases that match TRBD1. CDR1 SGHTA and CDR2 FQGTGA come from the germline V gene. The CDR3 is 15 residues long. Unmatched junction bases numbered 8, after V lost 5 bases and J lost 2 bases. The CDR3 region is CASSRTGQRQETQYF. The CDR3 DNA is TGTGCCAGCAGCCGCACGGGACAGAGACAAGAGACCCAGTACTTC.

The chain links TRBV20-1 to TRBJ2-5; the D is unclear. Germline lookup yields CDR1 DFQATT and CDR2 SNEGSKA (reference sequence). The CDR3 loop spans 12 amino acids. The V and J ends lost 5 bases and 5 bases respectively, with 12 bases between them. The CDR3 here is CSASRPPETQYF. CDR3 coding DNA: TGCAGTGCTTCCAGGCCTCCGGAGACCCAGTACTTC.

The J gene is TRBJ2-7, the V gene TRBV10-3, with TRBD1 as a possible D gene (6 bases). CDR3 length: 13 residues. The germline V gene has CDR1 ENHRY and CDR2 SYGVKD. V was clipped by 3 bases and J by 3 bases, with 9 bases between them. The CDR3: CAISEDRYYEQYF. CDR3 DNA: TGTGCCATCAGTGAAGACAGGTACTACGAGCAGTACTTC.